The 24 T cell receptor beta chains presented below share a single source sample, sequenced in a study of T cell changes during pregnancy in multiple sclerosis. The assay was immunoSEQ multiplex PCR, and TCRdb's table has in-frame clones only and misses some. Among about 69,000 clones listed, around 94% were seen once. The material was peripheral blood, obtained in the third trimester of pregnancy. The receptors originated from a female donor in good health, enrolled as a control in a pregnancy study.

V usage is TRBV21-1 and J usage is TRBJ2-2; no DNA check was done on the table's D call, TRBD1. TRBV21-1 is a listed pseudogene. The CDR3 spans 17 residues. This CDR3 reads CASSKAQETVDTGELFF. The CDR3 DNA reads TGTGCCAGCAGCAAAGCTCAGGAAACGGTCGACACCGGGGAGCTGTTTTTT.

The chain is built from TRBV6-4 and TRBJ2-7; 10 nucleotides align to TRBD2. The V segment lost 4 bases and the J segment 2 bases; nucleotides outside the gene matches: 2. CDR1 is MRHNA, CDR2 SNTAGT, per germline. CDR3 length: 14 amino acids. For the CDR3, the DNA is TGTGCCAGCAGTGCTAGCGGGGGAGCCTACGAGCAGTACTTC. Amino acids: CASSASGGAYEQYF.

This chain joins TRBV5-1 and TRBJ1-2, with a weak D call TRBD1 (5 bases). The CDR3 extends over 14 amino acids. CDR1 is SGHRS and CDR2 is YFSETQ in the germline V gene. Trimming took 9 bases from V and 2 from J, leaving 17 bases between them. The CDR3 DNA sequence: TGCGCCAACCCTTGTCGGGGGGAAAACTATGGCTACACCTTC. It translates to CANPCRGENYGYTF.

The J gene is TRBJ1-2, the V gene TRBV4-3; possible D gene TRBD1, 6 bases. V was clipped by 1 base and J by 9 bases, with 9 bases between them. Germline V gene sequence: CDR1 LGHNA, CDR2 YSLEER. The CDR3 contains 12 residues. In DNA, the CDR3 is TGCGCCAGCAGCCAAGGAACAGGGCGCTACACCTTC. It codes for CASSQGTGRYTF.

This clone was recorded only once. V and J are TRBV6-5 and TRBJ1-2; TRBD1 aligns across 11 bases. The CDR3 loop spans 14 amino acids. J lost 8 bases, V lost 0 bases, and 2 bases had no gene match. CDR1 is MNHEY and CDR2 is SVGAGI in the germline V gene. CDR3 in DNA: TGTGCCAGCAGTTACTCGGGACAGGGGGACGGCTACACCTTC. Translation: CASSYSGQGDGYTF.

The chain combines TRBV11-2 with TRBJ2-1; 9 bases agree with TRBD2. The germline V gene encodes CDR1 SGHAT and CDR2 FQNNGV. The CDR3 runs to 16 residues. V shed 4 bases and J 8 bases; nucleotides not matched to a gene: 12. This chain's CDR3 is CASSYRMGLANDEQFF. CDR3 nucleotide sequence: TGTGCCAGCAGCTACCGCATGGGACTAGCCAACGATGAGCAGTTCTTC.

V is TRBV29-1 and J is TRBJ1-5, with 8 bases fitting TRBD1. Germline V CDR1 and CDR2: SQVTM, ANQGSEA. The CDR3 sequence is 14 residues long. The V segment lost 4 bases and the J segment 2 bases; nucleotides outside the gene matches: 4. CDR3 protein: CSVATGVGNQPQHF. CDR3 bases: TGCAGCGTTGCGACAGGGGTTGGCAATCAGCCCCAGCATTTT.

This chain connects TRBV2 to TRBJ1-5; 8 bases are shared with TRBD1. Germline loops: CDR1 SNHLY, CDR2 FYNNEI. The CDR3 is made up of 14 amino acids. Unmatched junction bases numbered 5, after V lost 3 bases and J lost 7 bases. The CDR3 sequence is CASSDTGGYQPQHF. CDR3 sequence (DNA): TGTGCCAGCAGTGACACAGGGGGTTACCAGCCCCAGCATTTT.

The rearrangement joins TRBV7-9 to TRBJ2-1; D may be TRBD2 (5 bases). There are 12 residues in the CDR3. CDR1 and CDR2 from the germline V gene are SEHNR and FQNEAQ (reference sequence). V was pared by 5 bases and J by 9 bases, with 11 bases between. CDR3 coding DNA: TGTGCCAGCAGCACCGGACTCCGTGAGCAGTTCTTC. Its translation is CASSTGLREQFF.

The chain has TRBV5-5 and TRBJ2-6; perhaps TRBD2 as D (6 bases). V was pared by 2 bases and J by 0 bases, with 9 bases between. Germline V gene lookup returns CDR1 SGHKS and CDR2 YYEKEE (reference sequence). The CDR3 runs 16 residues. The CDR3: CASSFAGGSGANVLTF. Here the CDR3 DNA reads TGTGCCAGCAGCTTCGCCGGGGGCTCTGGGGCCAACGTCCTGACTTTC. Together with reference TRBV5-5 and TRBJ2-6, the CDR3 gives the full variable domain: DAGVTQSPTHLIKTRGQQVTLRCSPISGHKSVSWYQQVLGQGPQFIFQYYEKEERGRGNFPDRFSARQFPNYSSELNVNALLLGDSALYLCASSFAGGSGANVLTFGAGSRLTVL.

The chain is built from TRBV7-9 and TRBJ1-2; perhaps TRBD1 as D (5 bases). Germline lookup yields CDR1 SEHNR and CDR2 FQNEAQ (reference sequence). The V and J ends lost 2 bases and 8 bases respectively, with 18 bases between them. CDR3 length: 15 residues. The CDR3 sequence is CASSLSAAGHMGYTF. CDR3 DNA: TGTGCCAGCAGCTTATCCGCGGCAGGGCATATGGGCTACACCTTC.

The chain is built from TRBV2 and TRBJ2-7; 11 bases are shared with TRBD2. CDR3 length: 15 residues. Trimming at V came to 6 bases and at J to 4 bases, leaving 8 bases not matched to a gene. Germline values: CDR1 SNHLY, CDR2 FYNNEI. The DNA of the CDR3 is TGTGCCAGCAGAAAAAGCGGGACTAGCGGATACGAGCAGTACTTC. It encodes CASRKSGTSGYEQYF.

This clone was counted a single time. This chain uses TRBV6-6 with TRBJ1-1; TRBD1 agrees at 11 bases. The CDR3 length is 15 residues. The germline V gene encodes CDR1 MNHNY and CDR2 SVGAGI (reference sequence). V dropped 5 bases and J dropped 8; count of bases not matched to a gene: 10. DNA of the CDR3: TGTGCCAGCAGTGGAACAGGACAGGGGGCGGGGGAAGCTTTCTTT. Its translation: CASSGTGQGAGEAFF.

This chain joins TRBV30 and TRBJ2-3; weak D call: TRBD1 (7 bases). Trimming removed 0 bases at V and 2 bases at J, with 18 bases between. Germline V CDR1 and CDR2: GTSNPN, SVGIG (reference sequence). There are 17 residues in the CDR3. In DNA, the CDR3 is TGTGCCTGGAGTGTACGAAAGGGGGCGGGAACCACAGATACGCAGTATTTT. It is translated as CAWSVRKGAGTTDTQYF.

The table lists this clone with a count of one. In DNA form, the CDR3 reads TGCAGCGTCTGGGACAGGGAGGCAGATACGCAGTATTTT. It specifies CSVWDREADTQYF. J is TRBJ2-3 and V is TRBV29-1, with TRBD1 identical over 9 bases. After removal of 6 bases from V and 4 bases from J, the junction contained 5 bases not matched to a gene. This CDR3 has 13 residues. Germline CDR1 reads SQVTM; CDR2 reads ANQGSEA.

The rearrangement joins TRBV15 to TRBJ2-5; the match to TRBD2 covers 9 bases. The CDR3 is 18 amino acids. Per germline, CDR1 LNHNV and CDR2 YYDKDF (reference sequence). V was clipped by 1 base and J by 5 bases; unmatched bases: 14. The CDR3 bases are TGTGCCACCAGCAGAGTTGCATTCTGGCGGGGGGGCCGTGAGACCCAGTACTTC. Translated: CATSRVAFWRGGRETQYF.

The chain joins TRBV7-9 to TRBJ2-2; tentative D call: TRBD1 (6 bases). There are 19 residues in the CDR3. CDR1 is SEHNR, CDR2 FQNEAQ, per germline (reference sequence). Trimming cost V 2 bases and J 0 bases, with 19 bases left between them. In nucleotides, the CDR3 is TGTGCCAGCAGCTTACCCCCGGGACACCCTCCGGCGAACACCGGGGAGCTGTTTTTT. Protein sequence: CASSLPPGHPPANTGELFF. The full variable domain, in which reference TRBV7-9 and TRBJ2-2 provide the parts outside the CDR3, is DTGVSQNPRHKITKRGQNVTFRCDPISEHNRLYWYRQTLGQGPEFLTYFQNEAQLEKSRLLSDRFSAERPKGSFSTLEIQRTEQGDSAMYLCASSLPPGHPPANTGELFFGEGSRLTVL.

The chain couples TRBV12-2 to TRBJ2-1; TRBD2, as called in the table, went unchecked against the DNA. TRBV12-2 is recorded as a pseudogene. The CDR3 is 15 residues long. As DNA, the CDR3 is TGTGCAAGTCGCTTACGGGGGGTCCAAGGCAATGAGCAGTTCTTC. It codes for CASRLRGVQGNEQFF.

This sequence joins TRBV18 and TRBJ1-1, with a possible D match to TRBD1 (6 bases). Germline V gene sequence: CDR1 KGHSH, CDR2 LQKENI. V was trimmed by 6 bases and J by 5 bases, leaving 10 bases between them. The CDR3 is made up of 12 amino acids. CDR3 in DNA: TGTGCCAGCTCCCCCGACAGGACTGAAGCTTTCTTT. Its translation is CASSPDRTEAFF. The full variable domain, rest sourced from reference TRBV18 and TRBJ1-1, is NAGVMQNPRHLVRRRGQEARLRCSPMKGHSHVYWYRQLPEEGLKFMVYLQKENIIDESGMPKERFSAEFPKEGPSILRIQQVVRGDSAAYFCASSPDRTEAFFGQGTRLTVV.

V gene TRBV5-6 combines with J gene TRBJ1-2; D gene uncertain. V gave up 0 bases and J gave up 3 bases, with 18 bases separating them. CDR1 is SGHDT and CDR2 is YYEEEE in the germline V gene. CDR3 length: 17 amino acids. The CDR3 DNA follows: TGTGCCAGCAGCTTGGCCGGCGGGCCGGAAGACTACTATGGCTACACCTTC. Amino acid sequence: CASSLAGGPEDYYGYTF.

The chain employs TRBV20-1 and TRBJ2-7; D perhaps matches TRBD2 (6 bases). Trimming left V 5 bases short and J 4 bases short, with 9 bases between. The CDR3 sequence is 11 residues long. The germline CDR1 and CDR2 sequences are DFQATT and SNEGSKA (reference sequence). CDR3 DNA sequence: TGCAGTGCTTCAGCGGGTTACGAGCAGTACTTC. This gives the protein CSASAGYEQYF.

The CDR3 DNA follows: TGCGCCAGCCCCACCTCCCCGGTGTTTTTT. This codes for CASPTSPVFF. The gene calls are TRBV5-1 and TRBJ2-2, with unresolved D. From germline, CDR1 is SGHRS and CDR2 YFSETQ. V was clipped by 7 bases and J by 15 bases, with 13 bases between them. The CDR3 consists of 10 residues.

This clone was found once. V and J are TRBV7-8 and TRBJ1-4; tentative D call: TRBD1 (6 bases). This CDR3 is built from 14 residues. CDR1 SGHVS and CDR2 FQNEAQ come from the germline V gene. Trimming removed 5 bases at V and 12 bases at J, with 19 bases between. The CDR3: CASSLVDSPSELFF. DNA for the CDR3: TGTGCCAGCAGCCTAGTGGACAGCCCCTCTGAACTGTTTTTT. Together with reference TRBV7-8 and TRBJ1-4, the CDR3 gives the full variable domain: GAGVSQSPRYKVAKRGQDVALRCDPISGHVSLFWYQQALGQGPEFLTYFQNEAQLDKSGLPSDRFFAERPEGSVSTLKIQRTQQEDSAVYLCASSLVDSPSELFFGSGTQLSVL.

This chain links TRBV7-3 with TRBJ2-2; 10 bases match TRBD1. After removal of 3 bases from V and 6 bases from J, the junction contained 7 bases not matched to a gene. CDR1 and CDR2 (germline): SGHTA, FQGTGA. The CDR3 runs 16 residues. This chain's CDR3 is CASSFGQGGFPGELFF. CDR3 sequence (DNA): TGTGCCAGCAGCTTCGGACAGGGGGGTTTTCCCGGGGAGCTGTTTTTT.